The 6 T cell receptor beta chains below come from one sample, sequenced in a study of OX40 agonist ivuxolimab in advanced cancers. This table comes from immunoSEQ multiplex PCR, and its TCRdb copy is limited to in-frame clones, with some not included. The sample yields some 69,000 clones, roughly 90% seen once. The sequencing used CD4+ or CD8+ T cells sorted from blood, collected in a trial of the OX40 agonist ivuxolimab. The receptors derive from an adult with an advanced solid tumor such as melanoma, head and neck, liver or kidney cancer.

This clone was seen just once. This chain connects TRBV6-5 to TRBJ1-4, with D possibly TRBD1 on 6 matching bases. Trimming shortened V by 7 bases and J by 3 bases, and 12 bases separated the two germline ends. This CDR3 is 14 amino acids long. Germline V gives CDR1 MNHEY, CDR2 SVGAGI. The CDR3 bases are TGTGCCAGCAATATGGGGGGCTCTAATGAAAAACTGTTTTTT. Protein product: CASNMGGSNEKLFF.

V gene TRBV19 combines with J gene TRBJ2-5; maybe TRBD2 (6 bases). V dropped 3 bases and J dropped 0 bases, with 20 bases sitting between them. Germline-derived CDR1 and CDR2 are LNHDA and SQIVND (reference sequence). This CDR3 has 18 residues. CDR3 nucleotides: TGTGCCAGTAGTATCAGATTTAGACGGGAGTCGTACCAAGAGACCCAGTACTTC. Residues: CASSIRFRRESYQETQYF.

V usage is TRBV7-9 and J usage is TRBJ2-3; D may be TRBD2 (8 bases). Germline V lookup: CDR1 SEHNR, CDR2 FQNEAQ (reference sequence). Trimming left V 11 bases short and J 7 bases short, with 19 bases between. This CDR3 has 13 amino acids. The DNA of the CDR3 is TGTGCCTCGGGGACAGCGGGAGTACATACGCAGTATTTT. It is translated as CASGTAGVHTQYF. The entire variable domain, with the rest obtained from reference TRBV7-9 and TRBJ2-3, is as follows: DTGVSQNPRHKITKRGQNVTFRCDPISEHNRLYWYRQTLGQGPEFLTYFQNEAQLEKSRLLSDRFSAERPKGSFSTLEIQRTEQGDSAMYLCASGTAGVHTQYFGPGTRLTVL.

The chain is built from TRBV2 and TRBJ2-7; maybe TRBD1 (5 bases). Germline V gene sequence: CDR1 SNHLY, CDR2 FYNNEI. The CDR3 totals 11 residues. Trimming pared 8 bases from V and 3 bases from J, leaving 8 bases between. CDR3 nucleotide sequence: TGTGCCAGCCTACAGGTCTACGAGCAGTACTTC. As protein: CASLQVYEQYF.

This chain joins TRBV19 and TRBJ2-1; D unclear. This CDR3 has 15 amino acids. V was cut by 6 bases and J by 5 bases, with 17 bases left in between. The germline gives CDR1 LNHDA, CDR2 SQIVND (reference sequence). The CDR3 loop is CASRARRASHNEQFF. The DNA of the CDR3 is TGTGCCAGTAGGGCCCGTAGGGCTTCCCACAATGAGCAGTTCTTC.

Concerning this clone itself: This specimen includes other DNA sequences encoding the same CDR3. The CDR3 nucleotides are TGCGCCAGCAGCTTGGAAACAGGGGACAATCAGCCCCAGCATTTT. As protein: CASSLETGDNQPQHF. V gene TRBV5-1 combines with J gene TRBJ1-5; the match to TRBD1 covers 7 bases. Looked up from germline, CDR1 is SGHRS and CDR2 is YFSETQ. The CDR3 runs 15 residues. The V gene end was trimmed by 0 bases and the J gene end by 3 bases; junction bases not matched to a gene: 3.